This is a list of T cell receptor beta chains from one sample in a study of blood T cell repertoires in COVID-19. Assay used: immunoSEQ multiplex PCR; TCRdb lists only in-frame clones, some missing. The sample includes under 300,000 clones, approximately 83% seen only once; the top ten take 8% to 10%. The sequencing sample was made of peripheral blood. These receptor sequences come from a woman in her forties or fifties who had recovered from COVID-19. Each CDR3 is given with its conserved first and last residue.

length: 15; J: TRBJ1-2; V: TRBV7-9; CDR3: CASSSSGTVSFGYTF
length: 11; J: TRBJ2-7; V: TRBV7-9; CDR3: CASSLQYKQYF
length: 14; J: TRBJ2-7; V: TRBV2; CDR3: CASLQGPHSYEQYF
length: 16; J: TRBJ1-6; V: TRBV30; CDR3: CAWSYLDRNLNSPLHF
length: 14; J: TRBJ2-3; V: TRBV6-2/TRBV6-3; CDR3: CASSWGGLGDTQYF
length: 16; J: TRBJ1-6; V: TRBV6-5; CDR3: CASSFEGRGPHSPLHF
length: 15; J: TRBJ2-2; V: TRBV5-4; CDR3: CASRLSSSPPGELFF
length: 15; J: TRBJ2-5; V: TRBV5-1; CDR3: CASSLFFGGYETQYF
length: 13; J: TRBJ2-7; V: TRBV5-1; CDR3: CASSFSGVREQYF
length: 13; J: TRBJ1-2; V: TRBV3-1/TRBV3-2; CDR3: CASSQQADTANTF
length: 15; J: TRBJ2-1; V: TRBV7-2; CDR3: CASSRGTDARNEQFF
length: 13; J: TRBJ2-7; V: TRBV18; CDR3: CASSEVDRAEQYF
length: 16; J: TRBJ2-7; V: TRBV28; CDR3: CASSQPGLAGRYEQYF
length: 14; J: TRBJ2-7; V: TRBV7-9; CDR3: CASSTRAGEVEQYF
length: 14; J: TRBJ1-2; V: TRBV6-5; CDR3: CASSYKAGGDGYTF
length: 13; J: TRBJ2-5; V: TRBV3-1/TRBV3-2; CDR3: CASSQTRQRLQYF
length: 10; J: TRBJ2-1; V: TRBV20-1; CDR3: CSAHYNEQFF
length: 15; J: TRBJ1-1; V: TRBV12-5; CDR3: CASGLPRQGSAEAFF
length: 15; J: TRBJ2-5; V: TRBV27; CDR3: CASSDYQTGLETQYF
length: 13; J: TRBJ2-1; V: TRBV2; CDR3: CASMPLGYNEQFF
length: 16; J: TRBJ1-2; V: TRBV14; CDR3: CASSANTGSVYYGYTF
length: 15; J: TRBJ2-7; V: TRBV3-1/TRBV3-2; CDR3: CASSGLAGARDEQYF
length: 12; J: TRBJ1-2; V: TRBV5-5; CDR3: CASGQRDYGYTF
length: 14; J: TRBJ1-1; V: TRBV28; CDR3: CASSSPGQSTEAFF
length: 13; J: TRBJ2-3; V: TRBV5-4; CDR3: CASSTESTDTQYF
length: 16; J: TRBJ2-5; V: TRBV2; CDR3: CASSENGGTGKETQYF
length: 13; J: TRBJ1-1; V: TRBV6-5; CDR3: CASSRRQGSGAFF
length: 14; J: TRBJ2-7; V: TRBV11-2; CDR3: CASSSNSPPYEQYF
length: 13; J: TRBJ1-1; V: TRBV11-3; CDR3: CASSVQGGTEAFF
length: 13; J: TRBJ1-2; V: TRBV14; CDR3: CASSEGAQIGYTF
length: 13; J: TRBJ1-2; V: TRBV6-5; CDR3: CASSDRASYGYTF
length: 15; J: TRBJ2-7; V: TRBV4-3; CDR3: CASSQGTGDSYEQYF
length: 14; J: TRBJ1-1; V: TRBV6-6; CDR3: CASSPQGTNTEAFF
length: 18; J: TRBJ2-5; V: TRBV5-4; CDR3: CASSQVPGTSGSGETQYF
length: 16; J: TRBJ1-4; V: TRBV27; CDR3: CASSLRTGGNNEKLFF
length: 14; J: TRBJ1-2; V: TRBV5-1; CDR3: CASSAGSTGTGYTF
length: 19; J: TRBJ2-1; V: TRBV27; CDR3: CASSLRTGTSGGFANEQFF
length: 14; J: TRBJ2-7; V: TRBV28; CDR3: CASWAPGSSYEQYF
length: 15; J: TRBJ2-1; V: TRBV6-5; CDR3: CASSYGGQGKYEQFF
length: 11; J: TRBJ1-3; V: TRBV20-1; CDR3: CSARTSRAIYF
length: 14; J: TRBJ2-3; V: TRBV18; CDR3: CASSPVEGTDTQYF
length: 13; J: TRBJ1-4; V: TRBV10-1; CDR3: CASINRPNEKLFF
length: 14; J: TRBJ2-2; V: TRBV6-5; CDR3: CASSLGQGTGELFF
length: 15; J: TRBJ1-6; V: TRBV27; CDR3: CASSPLGGDNSPLHF
length: 16; J: TRBJ2-2; V: TRBV10-1; CDR3: CASIDLDRSNTGELFF
length: 15; J: TRBJ1-1; V: TRBV18; CDR3: CASSPTGTGTSEAFF
length: 15; J: TRBJ1-4; V: TRBV28; CDR3: CASTPQGGLVEKLFF
length: 13; J: TRBJ2-5; V: TRBV9; CDR3: CASARTLQETQYF
length: 13; J: TRBJ1-1; V: TRBV10-3; CDR3: CAISESDRGSAFF
length: 14; J: TRBJ2-7; V: TRBV7-2; CDR3: CASSAGLADYEQYF
length: 14; J: TRBJ2-7; V: TRBV29-1; CDR3: CSVWGQGWGYEQYF
length: 18; J: TRBJ2-1; V: TRBV27; CDR3: CASSFGTIRTSSYNEQFF
length: 15; J: TRBJ2-7; V: TRBV18; CDR3: CASTPLAGGRSEQYF
length: 16; J: TRBJ2-3; V: TRBV5-4; CDR3: CASSFPVGGRVDTQYF
length: 14; J: TRBJ2-5; V: TRBV19; CDR3: CASSRDRGQETQYF
length: 15; J: TRBJ1-1; V: TRBV15; CDR3: CATSREQGARTEAFF
length: 15; J: TRBJ2-1; V: TRBV7-2; CDR3: CASSLMRGIYNEQFF
length: 15; J: TRBJ2-3; V: TRBV5-1; CDR3: CASSARDRVPDTQYF
length: 14; J: TRBJ2-4; V: TRBV3-1/TRBV3-2; CDR3: CASSPEGRSNIQYF
length: 11; J: TRBJ1-4; V: TRBV20-1; CDR3: CSARVEEKLFF